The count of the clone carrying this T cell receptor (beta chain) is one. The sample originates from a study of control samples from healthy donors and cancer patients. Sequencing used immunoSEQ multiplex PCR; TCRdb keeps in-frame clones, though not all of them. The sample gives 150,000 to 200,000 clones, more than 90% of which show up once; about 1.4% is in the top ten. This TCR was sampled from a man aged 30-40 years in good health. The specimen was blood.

CDR3 bases: TGTGCCAGCTCACTCATGGCCCGCAGGGAGGTGAACACCGGGGAGCTGTTTTTT. Protein sequence: CASSLMARREVNTGELFF. The chain recombines TRBV18 with TRBJ2-2; possible D gene TRBD2, 6 bases. V was shortened by 4 bases and J by 1 base, with 19 bases between the two germline ends. This CDR3 spans 18 amino acids. CDR1 and CDR2 from the germline V gene are KGHSH and LQKENI.